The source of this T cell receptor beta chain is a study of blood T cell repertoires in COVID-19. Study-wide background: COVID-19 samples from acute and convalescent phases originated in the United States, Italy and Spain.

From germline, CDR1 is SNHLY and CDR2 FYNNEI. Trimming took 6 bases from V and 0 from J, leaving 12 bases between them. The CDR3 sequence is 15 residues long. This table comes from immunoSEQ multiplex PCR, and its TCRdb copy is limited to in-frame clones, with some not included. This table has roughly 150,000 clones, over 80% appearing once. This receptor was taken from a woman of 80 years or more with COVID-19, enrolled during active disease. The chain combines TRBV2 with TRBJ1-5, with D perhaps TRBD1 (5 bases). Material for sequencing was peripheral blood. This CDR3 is CASSVDSHSNQPQHF. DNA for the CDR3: TGTGCCAGCAGCGTAGACAGTCATAGCAATCAGCCCCAGCATTTT.